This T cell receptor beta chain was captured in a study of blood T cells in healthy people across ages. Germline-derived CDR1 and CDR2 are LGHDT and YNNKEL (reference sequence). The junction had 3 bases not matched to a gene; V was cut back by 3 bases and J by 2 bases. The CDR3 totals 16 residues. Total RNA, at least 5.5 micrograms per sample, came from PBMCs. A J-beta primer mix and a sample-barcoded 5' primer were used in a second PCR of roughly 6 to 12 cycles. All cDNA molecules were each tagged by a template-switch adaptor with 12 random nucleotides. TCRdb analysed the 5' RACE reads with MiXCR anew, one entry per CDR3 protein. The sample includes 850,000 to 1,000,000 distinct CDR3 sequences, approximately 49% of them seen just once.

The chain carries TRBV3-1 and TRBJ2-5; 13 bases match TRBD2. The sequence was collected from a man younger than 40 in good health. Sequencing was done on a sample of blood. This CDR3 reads CASSHRLAGGQETQYF. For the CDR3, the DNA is TGTGCCAGCAGCCATCGACTAGCGGGGGGACAAGAGACCCAGTACTTC.